This T cell receptor (beta chain) derives from a study of brain T cells in children with intractable seizures. The assay was immunoSEQ multiplex PCR, and TCRdb's table has in-frame clones only and misses some. The sample yields roughly 110,000 clones, 90% to 95% seen once. The table lists this clone with a count of one. The target antigen is unknown. Study-level points and caveats: HCMV serostatus was not known, and viral specificity came from CDR3 similarity only.

Sequencing was limited to surgery cases with top T cell transcript signatures in brain tissue. At least one anti-epileptic drug was given before surgery. With 1 base clipped from V and 1 base from J, the junction kept 6 bases outside the gene matches. There are 17 residues in the CDR3. The V gene's germline CDR1 is MGHRA and CDR2 YSYEKL. Source: peripheral blood, taken at surgery. This chain joins TRBV4-1 and TRBJ2-7, with 11 bases identical to TRBD2. This sequence was found in a boy in the first two years of life with hemimegalencephaly and intractable seizures. CDR3 loop: CASSQVALAGGSYEQYF. In nucleotides, the CDR3 is TGCGCCAGCAGCCAAGTGGCCCTAGCGGGAGGATCCTACGAGCAGTACTTC.